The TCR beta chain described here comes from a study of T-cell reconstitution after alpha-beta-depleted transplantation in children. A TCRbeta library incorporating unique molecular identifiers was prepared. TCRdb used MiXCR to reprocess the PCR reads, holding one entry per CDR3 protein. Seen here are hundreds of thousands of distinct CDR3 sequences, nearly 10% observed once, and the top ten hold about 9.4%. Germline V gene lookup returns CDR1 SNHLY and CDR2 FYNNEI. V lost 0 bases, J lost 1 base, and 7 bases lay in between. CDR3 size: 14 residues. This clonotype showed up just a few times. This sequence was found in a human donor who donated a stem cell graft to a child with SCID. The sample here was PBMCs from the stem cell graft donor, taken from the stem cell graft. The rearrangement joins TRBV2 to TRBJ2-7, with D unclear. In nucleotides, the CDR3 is TGTGCCAGCAGTGAAGCTTTTGGTTCCTACGAGCAGTACTTC. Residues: CASSEAFGSYEQYF.